The clone carrying this T cell receptor (beta chain) was detected many times. TCRdb re-clonotyped the PCR reads via MiXCR. The data show 20,000 to 25,000 clones, 9.5% to 15% seen once. This record belongs to a study of metastatic and nonmetastatic thyroid tumors. About the study: Samples came from malignant and benign thyroid patients, and repertoires were compared across blood and tumor or nodule tissue.

Looked up from germline, CDR1 is LNHDA and CDR2 is SQIVND (reference sequence). The V end lost 3 bases, the J end lost 1 base, and 12 bases lay between the germline ends. This CDR3 is built from 15 residues. Before thyroid surgery, none of the patients had received any treatment. What was sequenced was blood. J is TRBJ1-1 and V is TRBV19; D may be TRBD1 (6 bases). This clonotype originated in a male donor with papillary thyroid cancer or a benign thyroid nodule (not recorded which). Some clones in this sample may be carry-over from other donors' samples. CDR3 bases: TGTGCCAGTAGTATGGGGGCAGGGGAGAACACTGAAGCTTTCTTT. Translating gives CASSMGAGENTEAFF.